Presented here are 29 T cell receptor beta chains from one specimen sequenced in a study of shared clonotypes between healthy human individuals. The table came from immunoSEQ multiplex PCR; TCRdb's copy has only in-frame clones and leaves some out. The sample shows nearly 1,000,000 clones, less than 85% of them seen only once. Material: memory CD4+ T cells sorted from blood. Subset specified: CD45RA-negative fraction. The receptors shown here come from a man aged 18 to 30 in good health.

V and J are TRBV5-1 and TRBJ2-2; a possible D gene is TRBD2 (5 bases). V was pared by 0 bases and J by 0 bases, with 9 bases between. CDR1 and CDR2 from the germline V gene are SGHRS and YFSETQ. The CDR3 spans 16 residues. The CDR3 region is CASSLDPGSNTGELFF. DNA of the CDR3: TGCGCCAGCAGCTTGGATCCGGGATCGAACACCGGGGAGCTGTTTTTT.

This CDR3 reads CASSLLGQGARNEQFF. DNA of the CDR3: TGTGCCAGCAGCTTACTAGGACAGGGGGCGAGGAATGAGCAGTTCTTC. J is TRBJ2-1 and V is TRBV7-2; 11 bases agree with TRBD1. Germline V CDR1 and CDR2: SGHTA, FQGNSA. This CDR3 has 16 residues. Germline trimming cut 2 bases from V and 7 bases from J; bases unmatched to any gene: 7.

This clone was counted many times. V usage is TRBV5-1 and J usage is TRBJ2-7; no firm D call. The germline gives CDR1 SGHRS, CDR2 YFSETQ. Deletions cut 4 bases from V and 0 bases from J, with 2 bases between. The CDR3 is 11 amino acids. CDR3 coding DNA: TGCGCCAGCAGCGTCTCCTACGAGCAGTACTTC. Translated, it gives CASSVSYEQYF.

The CDR3 DNA reads as TGTGCCAGCAGTTTAAGGTCTGACTATGGCTACACCTTC. The encoded protein is CASSLRSDYGYTF. This chain links TRBV28 with TRBJ1-2; D unresolved. The CDR3 length is 13 residues. Trimming left V 2 bases short and J 3 bases short, with 7 bases between. Germline CDR1 MDHEN, CDR2 SYDVKM.

The chain is built from TRBV5-1 and TRBJ2-3, with D unresolved. The CDR3 length is 14 residues. In germline, CDR1 is SGHRS, CDR2 YFSETQ. The V gene lost 5 bases and the J gene lost 4 bases, with 14 bases spanning the gap. The CDR3 coding sequence is TGCGCCAGCAGTACCGGCATAACCTCAGATACGCAGTATTTT. Protein sequence: CASSTGITSDTQYF.

This sequence joins TRBV6-6 and TRBJ1-2; D is possibly TRBD1 (5 bases). V was shortened by 0 bases and J by 2 bases, with 13 bases between the two germline ends. This CDR3 is 16 amino acids long. CDR1 and CDR2 (germline): MNHNY, SVGAGI (reference sequence). The DNA for the CDR3 is TGTGCCAGCAGTTACTCGGATCAGGGCTCAAACTATGGCTACACCTTC. Translated, it gives CASSYSDQGSNYGYTF.

This sequence joins TRBV5-1 and TRBJ2-2; D is unclear. Germline assignment: CDR1 SGHRS and CDR2 YFSETQ. Trimming stripped 0 bases from V and 1 base from J, with 4 bases between. The CDR3 loop spans 14 amino acids. The CDR3 spells CASSLGRNTGELFF. The CDR3 DNA reads as TGCGCCAGCAGCTTGGGACGGAACACCGGGGAGCTGTTTTTT.

The chain combines TRBV6-5 with TRBJ2-1, with D uncertain. This CDR3 has 15 amino acids. V was cut by 5 bases and J by 2 bases, with 13 bases left in between. CDR1 is MNHEY and CDR2 is SVGAGI in the germline V gene. Written as DNA, the CDR3 is TGTGCCAGCAGTCCTGATATCCTGACCTACAATGAGCAGTTCTTC. Protein: CASSPDILTYNEQFF.

The V call is TRBV19, the J call TRBJ2-7, with no clear D. This CDR3 is built from 14 residues. V was trimmed by 5 bases and J by 0 bases, leaving 11 bases between them. Germline V gene lookup returns CDR1 LNHDA and CDR2 SQIVND (reference sequence). CDR3 nucleotide sequence: TGTGCCAGTAGTCACCTTTTCAGCTCCTACGAGCAGTACTTC. Residues: CASSHLFSSYEQYF.

This chain links TRBV6-6 with TRBJ2-2; 8 bases agree with TRBD2. Unmatched junction bases numbered 2, after V lost 0 bases and J lost 5 bases. This CDR3 contains 15 residues. The V gene's germline CDR1 is MNHNY and CDR2 SVGAGI (reference sequence). The CDR3 DNA is TGTGCCAGCAGTTACTCCGGGACTAGGACCGGGGAGCTGTTTTTT. Residues: CASSYSGTRTGELFF.

The CDR3 here is CASTGWVSGNTIYF. CDR3 sequence (DNA): TGTGCCAGCACGGGGTGGGTCTCTGGAAACACCATATATTTT. The J gene is TRBJ1-3, the V gene TRBV7-2; no clear D gene. This CDR3 comprises 14 residues. Germline lookup yields CDR1 SGHTA and CDR2 FQGNSA. Deletions cut 7 bases from V and 0 bases from J, with 10 bases between.

The chain uses TRBV7-3 and TRBJ2-1, with D tentatively TRBD2 (6 bases). With 2 bases removed from V and 5 bases from J, the gap between germline ends came to 13 bases. The CDR3 contains 15 residues. Germline V CDR1 and CDR2: SGHTA, FQGTGA. The CDR3 reads CASSLWGLLDNEQFF. The CDR3, as DNA: TGTGCCAGCAGCTTATGGGGACTCCTGGACAATGAGCAGTTCTTC.

V usage is TRBV9 and J usage is TRBJ2-7; perhaps TRBD2 as D (6 bases). The CDR3 sequence is 17 residues long. Trimming took off 0 bases at V and 3 bases at J, with 19 bases between the two ends. The germline gives CDR1 SGDLS, CDR2 YYNGEE. The CDR3 DNA reads TGTGCCAGCAGCGTAGAAGCGGGCAGGCAGGGTATCTACGAGCAGTACTTC. Its translation is CASSVEAGRQGIYEQYF. The full variable domain, with the rest looked up from reference TRBV9 and TRBJ2-7, is DSGVTQTPKHLITATGQRVTLRCSPRSGDLSVYWYQQSLDQGLQFLIQYYNGEERAKGNILERFSAQQFPDLHSELNLSSLELGDSALYFCASSVEAGRQGIYEQYFGPGTRLTVT.

The V call is TRBV7-9, the J call TRBJ1-6, with a tentative D call TRBD1 (6 bases). The germline gives CDR1 SEHNR, CDR2 FQNEAQ (reference sequence). V dropped 5 bases and J dropped 10 bases, with 18 bases sitting between them. The CDR3 covers 15 residues. This chain's CDR3 is CASSETGKLGSPLHF. DNA of the CDR3: TGTGCCAGCAGCGAAACAGGGAAACTGGGGTCACCCCTCCACTTT.

The V and J genes are TRBV6-5 and TRBJ2-7, with a possible D match to TRBD1 (5 bases). This CDR3 has 15 residues. With 0 bases removed from V and 6 bases from J, the gap between germline ends came to 15 bases. Per germline, CDR1 MNHEY and CDR2 SVGAGI. As DNA, the CDR3 is TGTGCCAGCAGTTACTCGATTCAGGGCGCTACCGAGCAGTACTTC. Protein: CASSYSIQGATEQYF.

Notes on this clone: This specimen includes other DNA sequences encoding the same CDR3. V usage is TRBV18 and J usage is TRBJ2-3; D uncertain. The V end was cut by 6 bases, the J end by 2 bases, with 3 bases between. The CDR3 length is 11 residues. Germline CDR1 reads KGHSH; CDR2 reads LQKENI. The CDR3 loop is CASSPTDTQYF. Here the CDR3 DNA reads TGTGCCAGCTCCCCCACAGATACGCAGTATTTT. Supplemented by reference TRBV18 and TRBJ2-3, the full variable domain reads NAGVMQNPRHLVRRRGQEARLRCSPMKGHSHVYWYRQLPEEGLKFMVYLQKENIIDESGMPKERFSAEFPKEGPSILRIQQVVRGDSAAYFCASSPTDTQYFGPGTRLTVL.

J is TRBJ2-1 and V is TRBV6-1; 10 bases agree with TRBD1. The V gene end was trimmed by 2 bases and the J gene end by 12 bases; junction bases not matched to a gene: 10. Germline lookup yields CDR1 MNHNS and CDR2 SASEGT. The CDR3 runs to 15 residues. The CDR3, as DNA: TGTGCCAGCAGTGAACCTTGGGGACAGGGGAGGTCGCAGTTCTTC. It codes for CASSEPWGQGRSQFF.

In this sample, this clone turned up once. V is TRBV5-1 and J is TRBJ2-5; TRBD1 might be the D (5 bases). V lost 6 bases and J 1 base, leaving 16 bases between the germline ends. This CDR3 region has 15 residues. The germline CDR1 and CDR2 sequences are SGHRS and YFSETQ. This CDR3 is CASTYVGAAQETQYF. The CDR3 nucleotides are TGCGCCAGCACCTACGTTGGGGCGGCCCAAGAGACCCAGTACTTC.

The chain joins TRBV6-5 to TRBJ1-3, with D perhaps matching TRBD1 (6 bases). Germline V gives CDR1 MNHEY, CDR2 SVGAGI. CDR3 length equals 15 residues. V dropped 5 bases and J dropped 8 bases, with 19 bases sitting between them. The DNA of the CDR3 is TGTGCCAGCAGTCTATCAGGGGCCGCTCGAGACACCATATATTTT. Translated: CASSLSGAARDTIYF.

V usage is TRBV19 and J usage is TRBJ1-3; D perhaps matches TRBD1 (5 bases). There are 12 residues in the CDR3. The germline V gene has CDR1 LNHDA and CDR2 SQIVND (reference sequence). Trimming took off 10 bases at V and 2 bases at J, with 9 bases between the two ends. The CDR3: CATGTPGNTIYF. The CDR3 DNA follows: TGTGCCACCGGGACGCCTGGAAACACCATATATTTT.

CDR3 nucleotide sequence: TGTGCCAGCAGATCCGGCGGGCCAGCTCAGCCCCAGCATTTT. Amino acid sequence: CASRSGGPAQPQHF. The chain employs TRBV6-5 and TRBJ1-5, with D unresolved. Germline CDR1 reads MNHEY; CDR2 reads SVGAGI. The V and J ends lost 6 bases and 6 bases respectively, with 15 bases between them. The CDR3 consists of 14 residues.

The chain recombines TRBV9 with TRBJ2-1, with 7 bases lining up with TRBD2. With 3 bases clipped from V and 7 bases from J, the junction kept 10 bases outside the gene matches. Germline assignment: CDR1 SGDLS and CDR2 YYNGEE. This CDR3 comprises 15 residues. DNA for the CDR3: TGTGCCAGCAGCGCCCTAGCGGAGGGTAGAAATGAGCAGTTCTTC. This gives the protein CASSALAEGRNEQFF.

This clone was seen a few times. The chain employs TRBV12-2 and TRBJ2-1. TRBV12-2 is reported as a pseudogene. The CDR3 spans 14 residues. CDR3 sequence (DNA): TGTGCAAGTCGCTTAAAGGACTCCTACAATGAGCAGTTCTTC. Encoded protein: CASRLKDSYNEQFF.

This clone appeared a few times. At the DNA level, this CDR3 is encoded by other sequences in the same sample as well. The chain is built from TRBV18 and TRBJ1-2; weak D call: TRBD1 (5 bases). V lost 4 bases and J lost 2, with 8 bases in between. Looked up from germline, CDR1 is KGHSH and CDR2 is LQKENI. The CDR3 extends over 13 amino acids. CDR3 residues: CASSLDRNYGYTF. DNA for the CDR3: TGTGCCAGCTCACTAGACAGAAACTATGGCTACACCTTC.

This chain connects TRBV6-5 to TRBJ1-2; 8 positions agree with TRBD1. V lost 0 bases, J lost 2 bases, and 2 bases stayed unmatched. The CDR3 totals 15 residues. Looked up from germline, CDR1 is MNHEY and CDR2 is SVGAGI. CDR3 in amino acids: CASSYSRTGNYGYTF. DNA for the CDR3: TGTGCCAGCAGTTACTCCAGGACAGGGAACTATGGCTACACCTTC.

This clone was seen more than once but under ten times. The chain employs TRBV2 and TRBJ2-2; TRBD2 agrees at 7 bases. Germline V gene sequence: CDR1 SNHLY, CDR2 FYNNEI. The CDR3 extends over 15 amino acids. The junction had 4 bases not matched to a gene; V was cut back by 2 bases and J by 4 bases. The CDR3 reads CASSERASGTGELFF. The CDR3 coding sequence is TGTGCCAGCAGTGAAAGGGCTAGCGGCACCGGGGAGCTGTTTTTT.

Concerning this clone itself: At the DNA level, this CDR3 is encoded by other sequences in the same sample as well. The genes are TRBV5-1 and TRBJ1-2; D is undetermined. Germline-derived CDR1 and CDR2 are SGHRS and YFSETQ. The CDR3 runs 12 residues. Between the trimmed V and J ends, which lost 4 bases and 2 bases, there was a span of 6 bases. The DNA of the CDR3 is TGCGCCAGCAGCACCGGGAACTATGGCTACACCTTC. Amino acids: CASSTGNYGYTF.

The chain recombines TRBV7-2 with TRBJ2-2, with D maybe TRBD2 (6 bases). Deletions cut 5 bases from V and 6 bases from J, with 13 bases between. Germline CDR1 SGHTA, CDR2 FQGNSA. The CDR3 runs to 14 residues. In DNA form, the CDR3 reads TGTGCCAGCAGCAGCCGCCGGGGGTCCGGGGAGCTGTTTTTT. It specifies CASSSRRGSGELFF.

The table lists this clone with a few counts. This chain joins TRBV30 and TRBJ2-2; D not certain. V shed 3 bases and J shed 7 bases, with 9 bases lying between them. Germline-derived CDR1 and CDR2 are GTSNPN and SVGIG (reference sequence). This CDR3 has 12 residues. The CDR3 DNA is TGTGCCTGGAGCGAAACTATCGGGGAGCTGTTTTTT. It encodes CAWSETIGELFF.